Below are 5 T cell receptor beta chains sequenced from a single sample in a study of CD8 T cells in Susac syndrome. When the RNA was reverse transcribed, random hexamers were used with an input of roughly 0.45 to 1 ug. TCRdb recomputed calls from the immunoSEQ multiplex PCR reads with MiXCR, one row per CDR3 protein. This repertoire shows about 240,000 distinct CDR3 sequences, 90% to 96% found once; its top ten account for less than 0.11%. Sequenced input: CD4+ T cells from PBMCs. The receptors derive from a human donor with Susac syndrome.

This chain links TRBV25-1 with TRBJ2-7, with D perhaps TRBD2 (5 bases). V lost 1 base to trimming and J lost 0 bases, with 7 bases between them. The germline CDR1 and CDR2 sequences are MGHDK and SYGVNS. The CDR3 covers 14 residues. The CDR3 DNA sequence: TGTGCCAGCAGTGAATCGGGAATCTCCTACGAGCAGTACTTC. Amino acids: CASSESGISYEQYF.

The chain carries TRBV29-1 and TRBJ2-2; D unclear. Between the trimmed V and J ends, which lost 4 bases and 1 base, there was a span of 7 bases. Germline values: CDR1 SQVTM, CDR2 ANQGSEA. This CDR3 is 13 amino acids long. CDR3 DNA: TGCAGCGTTGGCCGGATGAACACCGGGGAGCTGTTTTTT. Its protein is CSVGRMNTGELFF.

V and J are TRBV24-1 and TRBJ2-5; weak D call: TRBD2 (6 bases). This CDR3 contains 14 residues. In germline, CDR1 is KGHDR, CDR2 SFDVKD. V lost 8 bases to trimming and J lost 4 bases, with 16 bases between them. The DNA of the CDR3 is TGTGCCACCAACAGCTTGGAGGGGAGAGAGACCCAGTACTTC. The encoded protein is CATNSLEGRETQYF.

The chain combines TRBV11-2 with TRBJ2-3; D remains unclear. The V gene's germline CDR1 is SGHAT and CDR2 FQNNGV. The V end was cut by 0 bases, the J end by 4 bases, with 11 bases between. The CDR3 is made up of 15 amino acids. CDR3 bases: TGTGCCAGCAGCTTAGAATGGGGTTCCGCAGATACGCAGTATTTT. Its translation is CASSLEWGSADTQYF.

CDR3 sequence (DNA): TGTGCCAGCAGCCTTCATACCGGGACTAACACCGGGGAGCTGTTTTTT. Encoded protein: CASSLHTGTNTGELFF. The chain employs TRBV7-9 and TRBJ2-2; the D gene is possibly TRBD2 (6 bases). Trimming took 5 bases from V and 2 from J, leaving 15 bases between them. Germline CDR1 SEHNR, CDR2 FQNEAQ (reference sequence). This CDR3 comprises 16 residues.